These T cell receptor beta chains were read from a single sample in a study of T-cell reconstitution after alpha-beta-depleted transplantation in children. Each CDR3 protein gets one entry after TCRdb re-called the PCR reads with MiXCR. The sample lists roughly 120,000 distinct CDR3 sequences; more than 20% were seen once. Material: PBMCs, mostly from graft donor cells, obtained 180 days after TCRalphabeta/CD19-depleted stem cell transplant. These receptors came from a male patient between 2 and 9 years old who had a stem cell transplant for chronic granulomatous disease, so the T cells may come from the graft donor. Each CDR3 is given with its conserved first and last residue. D genes are given only for firm matches. The size field is filled for only some rows; it gives once, few, many or a size class.

TRBD2	TRBJ2-3	TRBV5-1	.	CASSFGPGLATDTQYF	TGCGCCAGCAGTTTCGGACCGGGACTAGCAACCGATACGCAGTATTTT
.	TRBJ1-2	TRBV9	many	CASSVELGTESRDGYTF	TGTGCCAGCAGCGTAGAACTTGGGACCGAGTCCAGGGATGGCTACACCTTC
TRBD1	TRBJ1-1	TRBV5-1	few	CASSPGQGARGEAFF	TGCGCCAGCAGCCCGGGACAGGGGGCCCGGGGTGAAGCTTTCTTT
.	TRBJ1-3	TRBV29-1	.	CSVRSALHSGNTIYF	TGCAGCGTTCGCTCAGCCCTGCACTCTGGAAACACCATATATTTT
.	TRBJ2-5	TRBV7-9	.	CASSLLGRDQETQYF	TGTGCCAGCAGCTTACTTGGCAGGGACCAAGAGACCCAGTACTTC
TRBD2	TRBJ2-1	TRBV5-6	.	CASSQGLAGQPSNEQFF	TGTGCCAGCAGCCAGGGACTAGCGGGGCAACCGTCCAATGAGCAGTTCTTC
.	TRBJ2-1	TRBV15	few	CATSRVTSSSYNEQFF	TGTGCCACCAGCAGAGTTACTAGCTCTTCCTACAATGAGCAGTTCTTC
TRBD1	TRBJ1-1	TRBV5-1	few	CASSSFRGTEAFF	TGCGCCAGCAGCTCGTTCAGGGGGACTGAAGCTTTCTTT
.	TRBJ2-5	TRBV20-1	many	CSATRRDPQETQYF	TGCAGTGCTACACGGCGGGATCCCCAAGAGACCCAGTACTTC
.	TRBJ2-1	TRBV20-1	medium-sized	CSAVQGKGNEQFF	TGCAGTGCCGTCCAGGGTAAAGGCAATGAGCAGTTCTTC
.	TRBJ2-7	TRBV2	many	CASSERDRSSYEQYF	TGTGCCAGCAGTGAAAGGGACCGAAGCTCCTACGAGCAGTACTTC
TRBD2	TRBJ2-1	TRBV5-1	.	CASSYTAGGPNEQFF	TGCGCCAGCAGTTACACAGCGGGGGGACCCAATGAGCAGTTCTTC
.	TRBJ1-3	TRBV12-3/TRBV12-4	many	CASSLQAGSGNTIYF	TGTGCCAGCAGTTTACAGGCGGGCTCTGGAAACACCATATATTTT
.	TRBJ2-7	TRBV7-2	few	CASSLVSELTYEQYF	TGTGCCAGCAGCTTAGTGTCAGAATTAACCTACGAGCAGTACTTC
TRBD1	TRBJ1-4	TRBV19	.	CASLDRGELFF	TGTGCCAGTCTCGACAGGGGAGAACTGTTTTTT
TRBD1	TRBJ1-5	TRBV7-9	few	CAGGTDNQPQHF	TGTGCCGGCGGGACAGACAATCAGCCCCAGCATTTT
.	TRBJ2-7	TRBV10-3	.	CAISEDIHEQYF	TGTGCCATCAGTGAAGACATCCACGAGCAGTACTTC
TRBD2	TRBJ2-1	TRBV7-8	few	CASSLSLAGGPGEQFF	TGTGCCAGCAGCTTATCACTAGCGGGAGGGCCGGGTGAGCAGTTCTTC
TRBD2	TRBJ2-3	TRBV15	.	CATSRSLSGGGTDTQYF	TGTGCCACCAGCAGATCTCTTAGCGGGGGGGGGACAGATACGCAGTATTTT
TRBD2	TRBJ2-1	TRBV20-1	.	CSARDLYGTSGYNEQFF	TGCAGTGCTAGAGATCTTTACGGGACTAGCGGCTACAATGAGCAGTTCTTC
TRBD2	TRBJ2-5	TRBV20-1	few	CSAKLGLAGGPQETQYF	TGCAGTGCTAAACTCGGACTAGCGGGAGGGCCGCAAGAGACCCAGTACTTC
TRBD1	TRBJ1-5	TRBV7-2	.	CASSGQGYQPQHF	TGTGCCAGCTCGGGACAGGGCTATCAGCCCCAGCATTTT
TRBD1	TRBJ2-5	TRBV20-1	few	CVGDRRQETQYF	TGCGTGGGGGACAGGAGACAAGAGACCCAGTACTTC
TRBD1	TRBJ1-3	TRBV5-1	.	CASSLWDRELRPGNTIYF	TGCGCCAGCAGCTTGTGGGACAGGGAATTACGGCCTGGAAACACCATATATTTT
.	TRBJ2-3	TRBV28	.	CASSFTTDTQYF	TGTGCCAGCAGTTTCACCACAGATACGCAGTATTTT
TRBD2	TRBJ2-2	TRBV12-3/TRBV12-4	.	CASSLSGTGGELFF	TGTGCCAGCAGTTTGAGCGGGACTGGGGGGGAGCTGTTTTTT
TRBD1	TRBJ2-2	TRBV23-1	many	CAEDRGTGELFF	TGCGCTGAGGACAGGGGAACCGGGGAGCTGTTTTTT
.	TRBJ1-2	TRBV20-1	many	CSARGTGSGYTF	TGCAGTGCTAGGGGCACAGGGAGTGGCTACACCTTC
.	TRBJ2-7	TRBV18	.	CASSPLTGSYEQYF	TGTGCCAGCTCACCACTGACTGGCTCCTACGAGCAGTACTTC
.	TRBJ2-1	TRBV20-1	.	CSARDPGGSHGNEQFF	TGCAGTGCTAGAGATCCCGGGGGCTCCCACGGCAATGAGCAGTTCTTC
TRBD2	TRBJ2-7	TRBV7-2	many	CASSLESGSVHEQYF	TGTGCCAGCAGCTTAGAGAGCGGGAGCGTCCACGAGCAGTACTTC
.	TRBJ1-4	TRBV2	few	CASTVGTNEKLFF	TGTGCCAGTACGGTCGGCACTAATGAAAAACTGTTTTTT
.	TRBJ2-7	TRBV10-3	many	CAISEKQAYEQYF	TGTGCCATCAGTGAAAAACAGGCCTACGAGCAGTACTTC
.	TRBJ1-1	TRBV7-9	few	CASNHRGFVTEAFF	TGTGCCAGCAACCACCGGGGTTTCGTCACTGAAGCTTTCTTT
.	TRBJ2-4	TRBV9	few	CASSVGPGLAKNIQYF	TGTGCCAGCAGCGTAGGTCCCGGCTTAGCCAAAAACATTCAGTACTTC
TRBD1	TRBJ2-2	TRBV29-1	many	CSAIRGRGNTGELFF	TGCAGCGCTATCAGGGGGCGGGGGAACACCGGGGAGCTGTTTTTT
TRBD2	TRBJ2-7	TRBV7-2	many	CASSLEWGGSYEQYF	TGTGCCAGCAGCTTAGAATGGGGGGGCTCCTACGAGCAGTACTTC
.	TRBJ2-1	TRBV20-1	.	CSASTWAVTYNEQFF	TGCAGTGCTAGTACATGGGCGGTCACCTACAATGAGCAGTTCTTC
.	TRBJ1-1	TRBV12-3/TRBV12-4	many	CASSHSTGLNTEAFF	TGTGCCAGCAGCCATTCGACGGGTTTGAACACTGAAGCTTTCTTT
.	TRBJ2-5	TRBV20-1	few	CSASEASQETQYF	TGCAGTGCTAGCGAGGCCAGTCAAGAGACCCAGTACTTC
.	TRBJ2-1	TRBV11-3	.	CASSLGEVQFF	TGTGCCAGCAGCTTGGGAGAAGTGCAGTTCTTC
.	TRBJ2-7	TRBV5-6	.	CASSLSGNEQYF	TGTGCCAGCAGCTTGTCAGGGAACGAGCAGTACTTC
.	TRBJ2-3	TRBV20-1	.	CSARASPTDTQYF	TGCAGTGCTAGGGCTAGCCCCACAGATACGCAGTATTTT
.	TRBJ1-2	TRBV12-3/TRBV12-4	few	CASSFRPPGYTF	TGTGCCAGCAGTTTCCGGCCGCCTGGCTACACCTTC
.	TRBJ2-5	TRBV20-1	few	CCAREVLVGRLSTQYF	TGCTGTGCTAGAGAGGTTTTGGTAGGGCGGCTGTCGACCCAGTACTTC
.	TRBJ2-4	TRBV12-3/TRBV12-4	.	CASSPRELAKNIQYF	TGTGCCAGCAGTCCAAGGGAACTGGCCAAAAACATTCAGTACTTC